Sequencing of this T cell receptor beta chain was carried out in a study of T cell clonotyping in hematopoietic cell transplantation. Study-wide findings and caveats: At the given depth, recipient repertoires were over 97% de novo clonotypes. Higher Inverse Simpson Index values in graft donor and pretransplant recipient predicted broader posttransplant TCR diversity. Recipient TCR diversity dropped after transplant; expanded clonotypes rose from day 30 to 180.

Data came from immunoSEQ multiplex PCR; TCRdb stores just in-frame clones and leaves some out. Altogether 13,000 to 15,000 clones are present, just over 95% being singletons, with the ten largest covering 4.2%. V was cut by 6 bases and J by 6 bases, with 18 bases left in between. This CDR3 comprises 15 residues. Germline V gives CDR1 SGHNT, CDR2 YENEEA. Points on this clone: Its target is unknown.

Here the sequenced sample was peripheral blood mononuclear cells, taken 30 days after allogeneic stem cell transplant. The TCR originated in a female patient in her fifties who had an allogeneic stem cell transplant from an unrelated donor, so T cells may come from the graft donor. Some clones in this sample may be carry-over from other donors' samples. The chain combines TRBV11-3 with TRBJ2-1; D may be TRBD2 (5 bases). CDR3 in DNA: TGTGCCAGCAGTCGGAGCGGTGAGGGTGTCAATGAGCAGTTCTTC. Protein product: CASSRSGEGVNEQFF.